The clone carrying this T cell receptor (beta chain) came up a few times. This sample is drawn from a study of HIV-infected patients and healthy controls. The length of the CDR3 is 13 residues. V lost 6 bases, J lost 10 bases, and 6 bases stayed unmatched. The germline V gene encodes CDR1 ENHRY and CDR2 SYGVKD. TCRdb re-called the 5' RACE reads with MiXCR, one entry per CDR3 protein. The sample consists of 50,000 to 80,000 distinct CDR3 sequences, around 21% of them appearing once. The sequencing input was CD4+ T cells from blood. This TCR derives from a human donor in good health. The chain recombines TRBV10-3 with TRBJ1-6; the match to TRBD1 covers 7 bases. The CDR3 DNA follows: TGTGCCATCAGACCTACAGGGGACTCACCCCTCCACTTT. It specifies CAIRPTGDSPLHF.